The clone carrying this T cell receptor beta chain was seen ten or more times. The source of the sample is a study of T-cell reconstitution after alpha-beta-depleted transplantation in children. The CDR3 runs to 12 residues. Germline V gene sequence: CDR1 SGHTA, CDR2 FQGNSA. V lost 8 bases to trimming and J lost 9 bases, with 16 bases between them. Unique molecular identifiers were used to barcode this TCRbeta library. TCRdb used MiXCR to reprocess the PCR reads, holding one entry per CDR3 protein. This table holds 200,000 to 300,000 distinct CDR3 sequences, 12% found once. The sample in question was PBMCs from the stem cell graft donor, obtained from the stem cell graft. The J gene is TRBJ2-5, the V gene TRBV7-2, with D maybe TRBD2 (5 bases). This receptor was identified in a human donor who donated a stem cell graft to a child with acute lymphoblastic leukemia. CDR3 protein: CASVEGAPPQYF. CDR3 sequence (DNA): TGTGCCAGCGTAGAGGGAGCCCCGCCCCAGTACTTC.